The next 29 T cell receptor beta chains were all read from a single sample in a study of blood T cell repertoires in COVID-19. Sequencing used immunoSEQ multiplex PCR; TCRdb keeps in-frame clones, though not all of them. The sample comprises some 400,000 clones, 75% to 90% of which are singletons, and 1.1% rests with the top ten. Sequencing was performed on PBMCs or T cells enriched from blood (not recorded which). The source is a man aged 25 to 45 who had recovered from COVID-19.

J is TRBJ2-3 and V is TRBV19, with 9 bases that match TRBD1. CDR3 length: 16 residues. V trimming: 5 bases; J trimming: 4 bases; junction bases outside the gene matches: 10. Germline CDR1 reads LNHDA; CDR2 reads SQIVND (reference sequence). CDR3 bases: TGTGCCAGTAGTTTCCACCGACAGGGGGACGCAGATACGCAGTATTTT. Translated, it gives CASSFHRQGDADTQYF.

The V call is TRBV27, the J call TRBJ2-3, with D unresolved. The germline CDR1 and CDR2 sequences are MNHEY and SMNVEV (reference sequence). The CDR3 consists of 13 residues. Trimming pared 4 bases from V and 13 bases from J, leaving 18 bases between. The CDR3 nucleotides are TGTGCCAGCAGTTCTCCCCTTTTTTACGCGGAGTATTTT. As protein: CASSSPLFYAEYF.

The chain combines TRBV27 with TRBJ1-6; D perhaps matches TRBD1 (6 bases). CDR1 MNHEY and CDR2 SMNVEV come from the germline V gene (reference sequence). CDR3 size: 14 residues. Trimming removed 2 bases at V and 7 bases at J, with 9 bases between. The CDR3 spells CASSLAGENSPLHF. In DNA form, the CDR3 reads TGTGCCAGCAGTTTAGCAGGGGAGAATTCACCCCTCCACTTT.

The chain is built from TRBV5-8 and TRBJ2-7, with a possible D match to TRBD2 (5 bases). The CDR3 length is 16 residues. Trimming cost V 1 base and J 1 base, with 15 bases left between them. Germline V gene lookup returns CDR1 SGHTS and CDR2 YDEGEE. The DNA of the CDR3 is TGTGCCAGCAGCTTGTCTGGCTCGCGCGGGTCCTACGAGCAGTACTTC. It is translated as CASSLSGSRGSYEQYF.

The chain recombines TRBV29-1 with TRBJ2-1; D may be TRBD2 (6 bases). Between the trimmed V and J ends, which lost 6 bases and 4 bases, there was a span of 16 bases. The CDR3 spans 14 residues. The V gene's germline CDR1 is SQVTM and CDR2 ANQGSEA. CDR3 DNA: TGCAGCGTCGGGGGTGTGGTTTTATACAATGAGCAGTTCTTC. Its protein is CSVGGVVLYNEQFF.

The V and J genes are TRBV14 and TRBJ2-1; D perhaps matches TRBD2 (5 bases). The CDR3 length is 15 residues. With 1 base removed from V and 4 bases from J, the gap between germline ends came to 11 bases. The germline CDR1 and CDR2 sequences are SGHDN and FVKESK. CDR3: CASSQGGRKYNEQFF. CDR3 DNA sequence: TGTGCCAGCAGCCAAGGTGGGAGAAAATACAATGAGCAGTTCTTC.

This rearrangement joins TRBV2 to TRBJ2-1; 12 nucleotides align to TRBD2. CDR1 is SNHLY, CDR2 FYNNEI, per germline. Trimming took 6 bases from V and 6 from J; bases not matched to a gene: 9. CDR3 length: 16 amino acids. CDR3: CASRTTSGRWVNEQFF. As DNA, the CDR3 is TGTGCCAGCAGAACGACTAGCGGGAGATGGGTCAATGAGCAGTTCTTC.

The J gene is TRBJ1-1, the V gene TRBV25-1; D is ambiguous. Per germline, CDR1 MGHDK and CDR2 SYGVNS. V shed 6 bases and J shed 8 bases, with 10 bases lying between them. This CDR3 contains 11 residues. CDR3 nucleotides: TGTGCCAGCAGCCTACGCCGGGAAGCTTTCTTT. Translating gives CASSLRREAFF.

V gene TRBV24-1 combines with J gene TRBJ2-7, with a tentative D call TRBD1 (6 bases). V was clipped by 7 bases and J by 1 base, with 13 bases between them. The CDR3 runs 14 residues. Germline loops: CDR1 KGHDR, CDR2 SFDVKD. The CDR3 DNA sequence: TGTGCCACCAGCCCCGGGACACTATCCTACGAGCAGTACTTC. Translating gives CATSPGTLSYEQYF.

The chain is built from TRBV3-1 (or the pseudogene TRBV3-2) and TRBJ1-6; D is uncertain. Germline-derived CDR1 and CDR2 are LGHDT and YNNKEL (reference sequence). V shed 1 base and J shed 5 bases, with 15 bases lying between them. The CDR3 totals 17 residues. The CDR3 bases are TGTGCCAGCAGCCAAGTTAGGCTTCAAGGAGATAATTCACCCCTCCACTTT. The encoded protein is CASSQVRLQGDNSPLHF.

This clone was detected only once. The CDR3 loop is CASNSGSKTQYF. CDR3 nucleotide sequence: TGTGCCAGCAATAGCGGGAGTAAGACCCAGTACTTC. V and J are TRBV6-5 and TRBJ2-5, with 9 bases lining up with TRBD2. This CDR3 region has 12 residues. V was pared by 7 bases and J by 6 bases, with 3 bases of the junction left unmatched. Looked up from germline, CDR1 is MNHEY and CDR2 is SVGAGI.

This chain connects TRBV10-3 to TRBJ2-1; D might be TRBD2 (6 bases). V was shortened by 1 base and J by 5 bases, with 12 bases between the two germline ends. CDR3 length: 15 amino acids. The germline V gene has CDR1 ENHRY and CDR2 SYGVKD. The CDR3 region is CAISELSGQNNEQFF. CDR3 DNA: TGTGCCATCAGTGAGTTAAGCGGGCAAAACAATGAGCAGTTCTTC.

The V call is TRBV6-5, the J call TRBJ2-7; 7 nucleotides agree with TRBD1. V was clipped by 7 bases and J by 0 bases; unmatched bases: 3. This CDR3 contains 13 residues. Germline CDR1 is MNHEY and CDR2 is SVGAGI. The CDR3 spells CASTRDSSYEQYF. CDR3 bases: TGTGCCAGCACCCGGGACAGCTCCTACGAGCAGTACTTC.

The V call is TRBV27, the J call TRBJ2-7, with D tentatively TRBD1 (6 bases). This CDR3 is built from 14 residues. Germline V gene sequence: CDR1 MNHEY, CDR2 SMNVEV (reference sequence). Deletions cut 3 bases from V and 2 bases from J, with 11 bases between. In nucleotides, the CDR3 is TGTGCCAGCAGTTTTGTACAGGGTACCTACGAGCAGTACTTC. Protein product: CASSFVQGTYEQYF.

V usage is TRBV7-9 and J usage is TRBJ2-3, with D tentatively TRBD1 (6 bases). Trimming cost V 4 bases and J 4 bases, with 12 bases left between them. CDR1 and CDR2 (germline): SEHNR, FQNEAQ (reference sequence). The CDR3 extends over 14 amino acids. In nucleotides, the CDR3 is TGTGCCAGCAGCTCCGCAGGGGCTCCAGATACGCAGTATTTT. The encoded protein is CASSSAGAPDTQYF.

The rearrangement uses TRBV5-5 and TRBJ2-7; 8 nucleotides match TRBD1. From germline, CDR1 is SGHKS and CDR2 YYEKEE (reference sequence). The CDR3 contains 14 residues. The junction had 2 bases not matched to a gene; V was cut back by 0 bases and J by 3 bases. Here the CDR3 DNA reads TGTGCCAGCAGCTTGGTGGGACAGGTCTACGAGCAGTACTTC. It is translated as CASSLVGQVYEQYF.

V usage is TRBV11-2 and J usage is TRBJ2-3; 13 bases fit TRBD2. Germline V CDR1 and CDR2: SGHAT, FQNNGV. CDR3 length equals 17 residues. The J segment lost 3 bases and the V segment lost 5 bases, leaving 8 bases of the junction unmatched. The CDR3 reads CASSPSPGLAGTDTQYF. The CDR3 bases are TGTGCCAGCAGCCCCTCCCCGGGACTAGCGGGAACAGATACGCAGTATTTT.

This chain joins TRBV3-1 (or the pseudogene TRBV3-2) and TRBJ2-1; D possibly corresponds to TRBD1 (6 bases). The V end was cut by 2 bases, the J end by 5 bases, with 16 bases between. Germline V gene data show CDR1 as LGHDT and CDR2 as YNNKEL (reference sequence). The CDR3 has 16 residues. CDR3 DNA: TGTGCCAGCAGCCAATCGGACAGAGGGGCTAACAATGAGCAGTTCTTC. It codes for CASSQSDRGANNEQFF.

J is TRBJ2-7 and V is TRBV3-1 (or the pseudogene TRBV3-2); 11 nucleotides agree with TRBD2. The CDR3 sequence is 18 residues long. J lost 2 bases, V lost 1 base, and 10 bases had no gene match. Per the germline V gene, CDR1 is LGHDT and CDR2 is YNNKEL (reference sequence). CDR3 DNA sequence: TGTGCCAGCAGCCAAGGCTTTTTTAGCGGGAGGGTACCCTACGAGCAGTACTTC. This sequence encodes CASSQGFFSGRVPYEQYF.

The gene calls are TRBV27 and TRBJ2-5; 12 bases line up with TRBD2. CDR3 size: 13 residues. Germline V gene lookup returns CDR1 MNHEY and CDR2 SMNVEV (reference sequence). Trimming removed 9 bases from V and 6 bases from J; junction bases left unmatched: 5. CDR3 in DNA: TGTGCCAGAAGACTAGCGGGAGCGAAGACCCAGTACTTC. Translated: CARRLAGAKTQYF.

CDR3 sequence reads: CSTAGRERVSEQFF. As DNA, the CDR3 is TGCAGCACTGCTGGGCGGGAGCGCGTGAGCGAGCAGTTCTTC. The J gene is TRBJ2-1, the V gene TRBV29-1, with TRBD2 matching 7 bases. The CDR3 is 14 residues long. With V trimmed by 8 bases and J by 10 bases, 17 bases remained unmatched. The germline V gene encodes CDR1 SQVTM and CDR2 ANQGSEA.

In its sample, this clone was seen once. The chain links TRBV28 to TRBJ1-1; possibly TRBD1 for D (5 bases). Germline V gives CDR1 MDHEN, CDR2 SYDVKM. CDR3 size: 13 residues. The V end was cut by 4 bases, the J end by 3 bases, with 9 bases between. In DNA, the CDR3 is TGTGCCAGCAGTTCACAGGTGTACACTGAAGCTTTCTTT. Translated, it gives CASSSQVYTEAFF.

The V call is TRBV11-2, the J call TRBJ2-5; 9 bases are a match to TRBD1. Trimming at V came to 4 bases and at J to 7 bases, leaving 10 bases not matched to a gene. The CDR3 length is 15 residues. Germline CDR1 and CDR2: SGHAT and FQNNGV. This CDR3 is CASSSSSGTGRTQYF. The CDR3 nucleotides are TGTGCCAGCAGCTCTTCCTCCGGGACAGGGAGGACCCAGTACTTC.

The V call is TRBV11-2, the J call TRBJ1-2; 7 nucleotides align to TRBD1. The CDR3 spans 13 residues. With V trimmed by 5 bases and J by 6 bases, 6 bases remained unmatched. Germline V gene sequence: CDR1 SGHAT, CDR2 FQNNGV. CDR3 nucleotides: TGTGCCAGCAGCCCCTCAGGGGGGAATGGCTACACCTTC. Protein sequence: CASSPSGGNGYTF.

CDR3 bases: TGTGCCAGCAGCTTCAGGGGTTCGGAGACCCAGTACTTC. Translation: CASSFRGSETQYF. This chain links TRBV7-9 with TRBJ2-5, with a tentative D call TRBD1 (6 bases). The V gene's germline CDR1 is SEHNR and CDR2 FQNEAQ (reference sequence). Trimming left V 3 bases short and J 5 bases short, with 10 bases between. This CDR3 has 13 residues. The variable domain in full, with the rest retrieved from reference TRBV7-9 and TRBJ2-5, is DTGVSQNPRHKITKRGQNVTFRCDPISEHNRLYWYRQTLGQGPEFLTYFQNEAQLEKSRLLSDRFSAERPKGSFSTLEIQRTEQGDSAMYLCASSFRGSETQYFGPGTRLLVL.

The genes are TRBV24-1 and TRBJ2-1; D might be TRBD2 (6 bases). Germline-derived CDR1 and CDR2 are KGHDR and SFDVKD. The germline V and J ends were trimmed by 6 bases and 1 base, with 9 bases remaining between them. This CDR3 spans 14 amino acids. CDR3 DNA: TGTGCCACCAGTCTAAGCGGGTCCTACAATGAGCAGTTCTTC. It codes for CATSLSGSYNEQFF.

The V gene is TRBV2, the J gene TRBJ2-7; a weak D match, TRBD1 (6 bases). This CDR3 has 12 residues. Trimming took 5 bases from V and 4 from J, leaving 9 bases between them. Germline-derived CDR1 and CDR2 are SNHLY and FYNNEI. Written as DNA, the CDR3 is TGTGCCAGCAGTCTCGGACAGTACGAGCAGTACTTC. Translation: CASSLGQYEQYF.

V is TRBV6-1 and J is TRBJ1-1, with D possibly being TRBD1 (5 bases). V was pared by 4 bases and J by 0 bases, with 15 bases between. The CDR3 totals 16 residues. The germline V gene encodes CDR1 MNHNS and CDR2 SASEGT. The CDR3 DNA reads as TGTGCCAGCAGTGTCCCTCAGGGTTTACTGAACACTGAAGCTTTCTTT. Residues: CASSVPQGLLNTEAFF.

Many counts were recorded for this clone. This chain connects TRBV19 to TRBJ2-1, with TRBD2 identical over 9 bases. V gave up 4 bases and J gave up 7 bases; unmatched junction bases: 8. The CDR3 totals 15 residues. Germline CDR1 is LNHDA and CDR2 is SQIVND (reference sequence). CDR3 sequence reads: CASSTLAGKGNEQFF. The CDR3 nucleotides read TGTGCCAGTAGTACACTAGCGGGCAAAGGGAATGAGCAGTTCTTC.